This TCR beta chain was identified in a study of cytomegalovirus exposure and HLA in healthy donors. Points from the study as a whole: With later analysis, a missense DCLRE1C variant became linked to TCR beta V- and J-gene trimming.

Germline trimming cut 2 bases from V and 4 bases from J; bases unmatched to any gene: 3. Per the germline V gene, CDR1 is LNHDA and CDR2 is SQIVND (reference sequence). The CDR3 has 15 amino acids. Nominally healthy donors were sampled, though unrecorded immune exposures were likely. Remarks on this clone: Antigen specificity is unknown.

The PCR had 60 Vbeta and 13 Jbeta primers. The assay was immunoSEQ multiplex PCR, and TCRdb's table has in-frame clones only and misses some. The sample includes tens of thousands of clones, 79% of them seen just once. The sample comprised PBMCs. This TCR was recovered from a man younger than 40 in good health and CMV-seronegative. This chain links TRBV19 with TRBJ2-1; 9 bases map to TRBD2. The CDR3 nucleotides are TGTGCCAGTAGTATATTTAGCGGGGGTTACAATGAGCAGTTCTTC. Residues: CASSIFSGGYNEQFF.